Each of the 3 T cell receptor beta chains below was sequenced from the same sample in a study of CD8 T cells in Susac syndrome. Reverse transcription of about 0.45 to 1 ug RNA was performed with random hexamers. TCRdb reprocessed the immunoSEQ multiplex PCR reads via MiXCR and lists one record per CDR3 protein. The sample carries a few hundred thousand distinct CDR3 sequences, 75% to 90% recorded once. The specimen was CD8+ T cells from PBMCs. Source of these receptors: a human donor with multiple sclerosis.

CDR3 loop: CSARDPRDHSNQPQHF. CDR3 coding DNA: TGCAGTGCTAGAGATCCGAGGGACCATAGCAATCAGCCCCAGCATTTT. The chain links TRBV20-1 to TRBJ1-5; D perhaps matches TRBD1 (5 bases). This CDR3 is 16 amino acids long. CDR1 and CDR2 (germline): DFQATT, SNEGSKA (reference sequence). V was cut by 0 bases and J by 0 bases, with 12 bases left in between.

The CDR3 coding sequence is TGTGCCAGCAGCTTTAGCGGGAGTGCCGAGACCCAGTACTTC. Protein product: CASSFSGSAETQYF. The V gene is TRBV11-2, the J gene TRBJ2-5; TRBD2 matches at 9 bases. Germline trimming cut 3 bases from V and 5 bases from J; bases unmatched to any gene: 4. This CDR3 is 14 amino acids long. From germline, CDR1 is SGHAT and CDR2 FQNNGV. The full variable domain, rest sourced from reference TRBV11-2 and TRBJ2-5, is EAGVAQSPRYKIIEKRQSVAFWCNPISGHATLYWYQQILGQGPKLLIQFQNNGVVDDSQLPKDRFSAERLKGVDSTLKIQPAKLEDSAVYLCASSFSGSAETQYFGPGTRLLVL.

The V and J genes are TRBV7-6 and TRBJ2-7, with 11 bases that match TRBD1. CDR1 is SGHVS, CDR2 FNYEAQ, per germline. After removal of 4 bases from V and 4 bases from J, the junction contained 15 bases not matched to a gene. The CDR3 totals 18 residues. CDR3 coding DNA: TGTGCCAGCAGCTATCAACCCCCCCGCGGGACAGGGGGTTACGAGCAGTACTTC. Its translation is CASSYQPPRGTGGYEQYF.